This TCR beta chain was recorded in a study of early T cells in non-severe SARS-CoV-2 infection. Looking at the study overall: RNA in bulk from unsorted whole blood was sequenced, and chains were unpaired. Study-level results: VDJdb matching favored anti-spike CD8 responses, missing private and CD4 specificities.

Individual cDNA molecules were tagged with unique molecular identifiers, the study reported. One entry per CDR3 protein results from TCRdb running MiXCR on the 5' RACE reads. The profile shows 87,000 or so distinct CDR3 sequences, 14% of them singletons. This clonotype turned up a few times. Its antigen is not identified. The sequencing sample was made of whole blood. The TCR sequence derives from an adult who was a healthcare worker with PCR-confirmed SARS-CoV-2 infection or an uninfected control (not recorded which).

The chain's CDR3 is CASSLEVSIYEQFF. CDR3 nucleotide sequence: TGTGCCAGCAGCTTAGAGGTTAGCATCTATGAGCAGTTCTTC. The chain recombines TRBV11-2 with TRBJ2-1; D gene uncertain. Trimming left V 0 bases short and J 8 bases short, with 11 bases between. This CDR3 is 14 amino acids long. Germline V gene lookup returns CDR1 SGHAT and CDR2 FQNNGV.